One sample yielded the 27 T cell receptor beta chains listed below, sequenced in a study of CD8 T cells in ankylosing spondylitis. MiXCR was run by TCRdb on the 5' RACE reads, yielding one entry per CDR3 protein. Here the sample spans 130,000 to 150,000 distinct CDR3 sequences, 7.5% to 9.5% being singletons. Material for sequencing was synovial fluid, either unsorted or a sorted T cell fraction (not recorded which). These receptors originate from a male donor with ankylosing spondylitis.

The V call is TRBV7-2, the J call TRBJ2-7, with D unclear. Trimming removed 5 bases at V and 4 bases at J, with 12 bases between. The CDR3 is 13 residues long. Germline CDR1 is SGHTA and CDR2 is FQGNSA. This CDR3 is CASSPTKGYEQYF. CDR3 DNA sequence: TGTGCCAGCAGCCCCACTAAGGGTTACGAGCAGTACTTC.

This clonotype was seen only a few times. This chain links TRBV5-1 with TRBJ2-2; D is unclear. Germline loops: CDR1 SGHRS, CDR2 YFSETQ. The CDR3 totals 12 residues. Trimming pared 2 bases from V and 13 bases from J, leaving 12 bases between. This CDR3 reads CASSFSNFGLFF. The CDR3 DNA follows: TGCGCCAGCAGCTTCAGTAATTTTGGGCTGTTTTTT.

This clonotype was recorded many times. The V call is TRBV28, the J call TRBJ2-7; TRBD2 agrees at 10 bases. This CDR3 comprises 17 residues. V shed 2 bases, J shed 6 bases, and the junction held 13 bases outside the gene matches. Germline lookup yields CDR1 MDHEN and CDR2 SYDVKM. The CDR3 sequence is CASSLRLAGDLVSEQYF. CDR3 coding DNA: TGTGCCAGCAGTTTACGGCTAGCGGGAGACTTGGTCTCCGAGCAGTACTTC.

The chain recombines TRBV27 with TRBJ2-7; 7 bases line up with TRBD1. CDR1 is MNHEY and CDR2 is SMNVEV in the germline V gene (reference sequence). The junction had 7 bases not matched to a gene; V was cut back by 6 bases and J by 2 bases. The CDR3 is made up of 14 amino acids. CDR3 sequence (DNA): TGTGCCAGCAGGCGACAGGGAAGGCCCTACGAGCAGTACTTC. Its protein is CASRRQGRPYEQYF.

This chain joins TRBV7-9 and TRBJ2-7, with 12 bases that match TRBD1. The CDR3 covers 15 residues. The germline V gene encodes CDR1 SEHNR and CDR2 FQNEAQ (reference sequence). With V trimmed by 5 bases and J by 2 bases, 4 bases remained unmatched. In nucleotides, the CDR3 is TGTGCCAGCAGCCAGGGACAGGGGGCGACCTACGAGCAGTACTTC. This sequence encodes CASSQGQGATYEQYF.

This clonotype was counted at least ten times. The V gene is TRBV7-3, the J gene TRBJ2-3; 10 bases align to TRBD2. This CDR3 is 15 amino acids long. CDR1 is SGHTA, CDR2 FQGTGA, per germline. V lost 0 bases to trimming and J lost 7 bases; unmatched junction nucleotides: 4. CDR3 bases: TGTGCCAGCAGCTTAACGGGACTAGCGCCTTATACGCAGTATTTT. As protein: CASSLTGLAPYTQYF. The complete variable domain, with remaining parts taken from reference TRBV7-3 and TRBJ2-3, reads GAGVSQTPSNKVTEKGKYVELRCDPISGHTALYWYRQSLGQGPEFLIYFQGTGAADDSGLPNDRFFAVRPEGSVSTLKIQRTERGDSAVYLCASSLTGLAPYTQYFGPGTRLTVL.

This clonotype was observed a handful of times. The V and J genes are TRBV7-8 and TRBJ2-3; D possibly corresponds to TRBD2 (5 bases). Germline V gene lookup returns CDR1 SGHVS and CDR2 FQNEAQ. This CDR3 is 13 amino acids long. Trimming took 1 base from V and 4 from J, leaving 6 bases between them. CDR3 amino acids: CASSLGGADTQYF. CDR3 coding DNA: TGTGCCAGCAGCTTAGGGGGAGCAGATACGCAGTATTTT.

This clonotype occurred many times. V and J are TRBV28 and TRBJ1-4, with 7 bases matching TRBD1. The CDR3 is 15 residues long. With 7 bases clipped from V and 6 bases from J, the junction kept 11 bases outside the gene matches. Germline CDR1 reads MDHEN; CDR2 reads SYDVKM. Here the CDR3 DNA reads TGTGCCAGCACACTATACAGGGGTGTTTATGAAAAACTGTTTTTT. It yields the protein CASTLYRGVYEKLFF.

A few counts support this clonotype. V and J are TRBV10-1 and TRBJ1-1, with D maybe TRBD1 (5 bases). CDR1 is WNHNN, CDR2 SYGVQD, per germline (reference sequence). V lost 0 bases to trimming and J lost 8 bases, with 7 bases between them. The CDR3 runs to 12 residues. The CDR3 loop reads CASSESGGEAFF. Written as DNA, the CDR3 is TGCGCCAGCAGTGAGTCGGGGGGGGAAGCTTTCTTT.

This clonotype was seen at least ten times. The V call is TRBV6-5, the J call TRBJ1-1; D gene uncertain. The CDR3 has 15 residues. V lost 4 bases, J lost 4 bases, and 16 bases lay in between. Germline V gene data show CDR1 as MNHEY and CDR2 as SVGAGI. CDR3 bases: TGTGCCAGCAGTTCTACTGGCCTCGGAATCACTGAAGCTTTCTTT. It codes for CASSSTGLGITEAFF.

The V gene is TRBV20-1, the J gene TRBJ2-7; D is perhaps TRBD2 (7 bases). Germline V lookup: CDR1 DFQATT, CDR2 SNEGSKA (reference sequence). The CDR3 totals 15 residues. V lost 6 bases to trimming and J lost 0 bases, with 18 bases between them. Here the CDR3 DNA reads TGCAGTGCCCGTCGGGGGGACACCCTCTCCTACGAGCAGTACTTC. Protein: CSARRGDTLSYEQYF.

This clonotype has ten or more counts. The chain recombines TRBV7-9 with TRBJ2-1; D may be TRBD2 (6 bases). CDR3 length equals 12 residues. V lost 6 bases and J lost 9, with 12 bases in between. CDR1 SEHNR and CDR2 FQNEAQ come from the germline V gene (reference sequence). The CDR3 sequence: CASRPGDREQFF. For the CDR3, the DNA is TGTGCCAGCAGGCCGGGGGACCGTGAGCAGTTCTTC.

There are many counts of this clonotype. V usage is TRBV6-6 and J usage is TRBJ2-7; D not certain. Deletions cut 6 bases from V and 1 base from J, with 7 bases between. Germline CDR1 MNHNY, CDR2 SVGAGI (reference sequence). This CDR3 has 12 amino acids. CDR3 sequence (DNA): TGTGCCAGCAGCCGTAAATCCTACGAGCAGTACTTC. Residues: CASSRKSYEQYF.

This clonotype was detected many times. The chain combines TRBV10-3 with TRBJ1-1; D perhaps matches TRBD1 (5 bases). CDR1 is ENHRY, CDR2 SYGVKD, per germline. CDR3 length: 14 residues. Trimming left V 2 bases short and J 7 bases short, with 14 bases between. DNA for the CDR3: TGTGCCATCAGTGAGAATCCGGACACGGGTGAAGCTTTCTTT. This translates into CAISENPDTGEAFF.

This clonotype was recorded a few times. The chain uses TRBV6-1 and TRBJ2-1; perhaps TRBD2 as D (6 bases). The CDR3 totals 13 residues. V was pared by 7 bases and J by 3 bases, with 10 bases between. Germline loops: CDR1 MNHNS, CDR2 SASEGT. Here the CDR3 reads CASTPDYYNEQFF. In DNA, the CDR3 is TGTGCCAGCACTCCGGACTACTACAATGAGCAGTTCTTC.

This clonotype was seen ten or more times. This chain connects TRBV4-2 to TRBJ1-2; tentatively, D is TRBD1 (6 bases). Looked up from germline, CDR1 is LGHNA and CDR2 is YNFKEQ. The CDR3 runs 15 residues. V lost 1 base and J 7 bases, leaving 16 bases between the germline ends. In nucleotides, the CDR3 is TGTGCCAGCAGCCAAGGGGGGGCAGGGCATCGTGGCTACACCTTC. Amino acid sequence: CASSQGGAGHRGYTF.

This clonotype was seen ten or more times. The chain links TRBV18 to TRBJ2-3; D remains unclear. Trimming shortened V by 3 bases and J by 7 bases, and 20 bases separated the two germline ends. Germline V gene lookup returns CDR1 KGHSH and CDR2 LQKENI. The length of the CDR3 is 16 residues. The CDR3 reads CASSPTAGPYTYTQYF. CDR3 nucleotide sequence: TGTGCCAGCTCACCGACGGCTGGGCCATACACTTATACGCAGTATTTT.

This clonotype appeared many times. DNA of the CDR3: TGCAGTGCTAGAGATTTAAGCGGGGGCAGCTCCTACAATGAGCAGTTCTTC. It translates to CSARDLSGGSSYNEQFF. The V call is TRBV20-1, the J call TRBJ2-1; 8 positions agree with TRBD2. After removal of 0 bases from V and 0 bases from J, the junction contained 7 bases not matched to a gene. Germline V gives CDR1 DFQATT, CDR2 SNEGSKA (reference sequence). The CDR3 length is 17 residues.

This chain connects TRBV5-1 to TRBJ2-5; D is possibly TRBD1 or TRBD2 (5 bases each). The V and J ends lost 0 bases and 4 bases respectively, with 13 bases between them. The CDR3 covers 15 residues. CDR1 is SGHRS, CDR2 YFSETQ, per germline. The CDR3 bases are TGCGCCAGCAGCTTGGGTCTCGCAGGGACAGAGACCCAGTACTTC. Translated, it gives CASSLGLAGTETQYF.

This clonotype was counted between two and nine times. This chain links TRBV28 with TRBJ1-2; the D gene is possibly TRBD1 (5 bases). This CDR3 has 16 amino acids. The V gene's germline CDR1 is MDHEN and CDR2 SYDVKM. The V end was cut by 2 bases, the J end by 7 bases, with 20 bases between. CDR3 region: CASSLSHGTGLGGYTF. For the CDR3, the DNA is TGTGCCAGCAGTTTAAGCCACGGGACGGGACTGGGTGGCTACACCTTC.

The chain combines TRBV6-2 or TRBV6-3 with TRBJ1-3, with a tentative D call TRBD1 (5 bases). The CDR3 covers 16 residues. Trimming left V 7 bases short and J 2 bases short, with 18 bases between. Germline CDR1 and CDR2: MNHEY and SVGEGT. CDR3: CASTDYRGTAGNTIYF. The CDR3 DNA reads TGTGCCAGCACCGACTATAGGGGAACGGCTGGAAACACCATATATTTT.

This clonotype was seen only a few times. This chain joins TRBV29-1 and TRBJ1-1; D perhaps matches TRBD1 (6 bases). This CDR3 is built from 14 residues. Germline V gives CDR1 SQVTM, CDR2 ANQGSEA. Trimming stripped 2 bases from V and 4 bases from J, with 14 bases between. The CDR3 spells CSVERAQGITEAFF. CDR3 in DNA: TGCAGCGTTGAAAGGGCACAGGGTATCACTGAAGCTTTCTTT. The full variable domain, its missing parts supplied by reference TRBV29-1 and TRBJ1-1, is SAVISQKPSRDICQRGTSLTIQCQVDSQVTMMFWYRQQPGQSLTLIATANQGSEATYESGFVIDKFPISRPNLTFSTLTVSNMSPEDSSIYLCSVERAQGITEAFFGQGTRLTVV.

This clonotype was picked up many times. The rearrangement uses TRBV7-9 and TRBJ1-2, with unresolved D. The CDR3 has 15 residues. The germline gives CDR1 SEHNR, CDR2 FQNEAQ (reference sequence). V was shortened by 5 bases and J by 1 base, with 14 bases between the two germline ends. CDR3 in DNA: TGTGCCAGCAGCGCCCCGACCGCACGTAACTATGGCTACACCTTC. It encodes CASSAPTARNYGYTF.

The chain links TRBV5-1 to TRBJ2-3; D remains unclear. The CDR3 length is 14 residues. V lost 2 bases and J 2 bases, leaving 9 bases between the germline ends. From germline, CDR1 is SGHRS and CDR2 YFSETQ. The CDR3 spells CASSFLTATDTQYF. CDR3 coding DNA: TGCGCCAGCAGCTTTTTGACGGCCACAGATACGCAGTATTTT.

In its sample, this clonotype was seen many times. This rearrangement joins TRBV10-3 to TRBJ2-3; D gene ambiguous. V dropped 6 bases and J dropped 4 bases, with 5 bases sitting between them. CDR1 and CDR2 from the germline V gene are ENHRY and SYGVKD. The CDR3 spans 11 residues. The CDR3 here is CAIRYADTQYF. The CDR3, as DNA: TGTGCCATCAGGTACGCAGATACGCAGTATTTT.

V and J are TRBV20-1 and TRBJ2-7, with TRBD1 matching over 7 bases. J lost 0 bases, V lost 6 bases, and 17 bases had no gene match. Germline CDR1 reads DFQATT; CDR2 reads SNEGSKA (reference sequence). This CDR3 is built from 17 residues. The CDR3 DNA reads TGCAGTGCCTTAAACCGGGGCAGGGGGTCCCTCTCCTACGAGCAGTACTTC. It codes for CSALNRGRGSLSYEQYF.

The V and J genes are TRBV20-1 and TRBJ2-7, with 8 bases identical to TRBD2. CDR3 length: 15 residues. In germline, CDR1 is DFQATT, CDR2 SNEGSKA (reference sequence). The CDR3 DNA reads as TGCAGCGGGATGGGTGGAGCGGGGGCAAACTACGAGCAGTACTTC. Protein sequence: CSGMGGAGANYEQYF.